One TCR beta chain is described in this entry. Since a much larger clone is just one base distant, this may be a read error. A single record per CDR3 protein comes from TCRdb applying MiXCR to the 5' RACE reads. The sample lists over 35,000 distinct CDR3 sequences; around 6.4% were seen once. These data come from a study of T cells after yellow fever vaccination. Findings and limits, study-wide: Researchers noted that a small share of clonotypes showed up in both CD4 and CD8 compartments. Reappearance after the booster was observed for most primary-vaccination clones (roughly 95% CD4, about 91% CD8).

The V end was cut by 6 bases, the J end by 1 base, with 12 bases between. The CDR3 has 14 amino acids. Germline CDR1 and CDR2: SGHTA and FQGNSA. The sequence was obtained from a man aged 25 to 40 who received the YFV17D yellow fever vaccine. The V call is TRBV7-2, the J call TRBJ2-5; D not certain. The sequencing here drew on PBMCs, either bulk or a sorted T-cell subset (CD4+, CD8+, memory, or dextramer-sorted; not recorded which), taken 45 days after the yellow fever booster vaccination. The CDR3 DNA reads TGTGCCAGCAGAGCCTCGGGTCCCCAAGAGACCCAGTACTTC. It yields the protein CASRASGPQETQYF. The full variable domain, rest sourced from reference TRBV7-2 and TRBJ2-5, is GAGVSQSPSNKVTEKGKDVELRCDPISGHTALYWYRQSLGQGLEFLIYFQGNSAPDKSGLPSDRFSAERTGGSVSTLTIQRTQQEDSAVYLCASRASGPQETQYFGPGTRLLVL.